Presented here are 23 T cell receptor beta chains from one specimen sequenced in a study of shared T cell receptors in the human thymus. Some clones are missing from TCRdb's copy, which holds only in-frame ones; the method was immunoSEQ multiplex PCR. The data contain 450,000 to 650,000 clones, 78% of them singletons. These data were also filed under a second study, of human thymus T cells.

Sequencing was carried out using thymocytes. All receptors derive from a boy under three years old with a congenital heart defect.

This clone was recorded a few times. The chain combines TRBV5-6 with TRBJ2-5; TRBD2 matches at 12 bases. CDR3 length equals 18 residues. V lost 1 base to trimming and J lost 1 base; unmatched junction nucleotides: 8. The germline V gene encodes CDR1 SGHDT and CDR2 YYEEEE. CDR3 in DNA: TGTGCCAGCAGCTTGAGGCCCGGGACTAGCGGGCGCCAAGAGACCCAGTACTTC. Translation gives CASSLRPGTSGRQETQYF.

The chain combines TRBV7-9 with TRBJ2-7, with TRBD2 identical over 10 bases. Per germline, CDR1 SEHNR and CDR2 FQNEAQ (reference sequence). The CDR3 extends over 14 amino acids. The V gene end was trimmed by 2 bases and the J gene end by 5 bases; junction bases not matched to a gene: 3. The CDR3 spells CASSLLAGADEQYF. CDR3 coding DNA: TGTGCCAGCAGCTTACTAGCGGGAGCTGACGAGCAGTACTTC.

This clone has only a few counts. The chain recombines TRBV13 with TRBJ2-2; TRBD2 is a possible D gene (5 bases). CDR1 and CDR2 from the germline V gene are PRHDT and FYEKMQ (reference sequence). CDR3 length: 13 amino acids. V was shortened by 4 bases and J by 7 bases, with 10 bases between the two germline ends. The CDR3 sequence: CASSSGLVGELFF. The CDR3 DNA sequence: TGTGCCAGCAGCTCAGGACTGGTCGGGGAGCTGTTTTTT.

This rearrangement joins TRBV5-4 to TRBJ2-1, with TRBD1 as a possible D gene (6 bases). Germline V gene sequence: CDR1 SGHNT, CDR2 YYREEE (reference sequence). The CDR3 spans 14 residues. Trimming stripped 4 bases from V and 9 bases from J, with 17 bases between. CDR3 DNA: TGTGCCAGCAGCGAGACAGGCCCAAGAGGTGAGCAGTTCTTC. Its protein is CASSETGPRGEQFF.

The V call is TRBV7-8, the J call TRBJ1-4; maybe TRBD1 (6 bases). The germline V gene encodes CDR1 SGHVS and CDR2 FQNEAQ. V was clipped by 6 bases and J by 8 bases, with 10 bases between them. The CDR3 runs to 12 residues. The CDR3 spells CASRSGGEKLFF. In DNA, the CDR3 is TGTGCCAGCAGATCGGGGGGCGAAAAACTGTTTTTT.

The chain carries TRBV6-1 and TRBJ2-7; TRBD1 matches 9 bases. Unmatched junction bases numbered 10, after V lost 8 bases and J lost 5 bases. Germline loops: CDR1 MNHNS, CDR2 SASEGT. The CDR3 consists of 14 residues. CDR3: CASCHRGLENEQYF. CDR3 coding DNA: TGTGCCAGCTGCCACAGGGGGCTTGAGAACGAGCAGTACTTC.

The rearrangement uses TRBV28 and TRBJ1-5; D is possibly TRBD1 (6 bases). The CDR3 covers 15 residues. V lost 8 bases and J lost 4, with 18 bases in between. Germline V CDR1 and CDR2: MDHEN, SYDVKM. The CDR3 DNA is TGTGCCAGCTCGACCAGGGGAAAGGCGAATCAGCCCCAGCATTTT. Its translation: CASSTRGKANQPQHF.

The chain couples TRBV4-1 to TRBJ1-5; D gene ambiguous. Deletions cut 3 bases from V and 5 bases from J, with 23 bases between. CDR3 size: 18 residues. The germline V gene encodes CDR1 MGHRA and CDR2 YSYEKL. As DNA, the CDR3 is TGCGCCAGCAGCCATACCTACGACTTCGGGGAGGGCGATCAGCCCCAGCATTTT. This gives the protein CASSHTYDFGEGDQPQHF.

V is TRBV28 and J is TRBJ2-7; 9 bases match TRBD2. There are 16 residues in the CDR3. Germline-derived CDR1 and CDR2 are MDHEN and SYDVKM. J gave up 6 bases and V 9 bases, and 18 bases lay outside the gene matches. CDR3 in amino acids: CASRLNLAGVRGEQYF. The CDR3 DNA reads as TGTGCCAGTCGTCTGAATTTAGCGGGAGTACGTGGCGAGCAGTACTTC.

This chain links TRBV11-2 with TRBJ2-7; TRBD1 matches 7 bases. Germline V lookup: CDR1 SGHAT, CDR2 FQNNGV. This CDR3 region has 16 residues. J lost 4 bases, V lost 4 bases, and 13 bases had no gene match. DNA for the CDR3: TGTGCCAGCAGCTCCCCGGACCGGACAGGCGGGTACGAGCAGTACTTC. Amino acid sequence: CASSSPDRTGGYEQYF.

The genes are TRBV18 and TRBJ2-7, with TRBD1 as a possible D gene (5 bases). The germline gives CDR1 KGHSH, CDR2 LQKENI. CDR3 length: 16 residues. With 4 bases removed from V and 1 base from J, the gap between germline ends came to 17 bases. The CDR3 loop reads CASSHQGTVLSYEQYF. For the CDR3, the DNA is TGTGCCAGCTCACACCAGGGTACCGTCTTATCCTACGAGCAGTACTTC.

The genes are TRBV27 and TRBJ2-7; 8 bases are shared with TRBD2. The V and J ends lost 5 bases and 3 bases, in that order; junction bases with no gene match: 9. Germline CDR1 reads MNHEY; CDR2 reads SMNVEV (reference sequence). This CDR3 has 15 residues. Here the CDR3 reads CASSPTSGSFYEQYF. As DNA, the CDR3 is TGTGCCAGCAGTCCTACGAGCGGGAGTTTCTACGAGCAGTACTTC.

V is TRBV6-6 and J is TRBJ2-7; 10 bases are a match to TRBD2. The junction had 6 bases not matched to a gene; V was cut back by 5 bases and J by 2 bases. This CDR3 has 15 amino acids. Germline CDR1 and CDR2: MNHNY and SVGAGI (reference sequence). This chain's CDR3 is CASSQVAGGPYEQYF. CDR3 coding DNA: TGTGCCAGCAGTCAAGTAGCGGGAGGCCCCTACGAGCAGTACTTC.

CDR3 amino acids: CGLGLAGSNEQFF. In nucleotides, the CDR3 is TGTGGCCTGGGACTAGCGGGGAGCAATGAGCAGTTCTTC. The chain is built from TRBV28 and TRBJ2-1; TRBD2 aligns across 13 bases. The V gene's germline CDR1 is MDHEN and CDR2 SYDVKM. The CDR3 extends over 13 amino acids. Using reference TRBV28 and TRBJ2-1 for the parts outside the CDR3, the full variable domain is DVKVTQSSRYLVKRTGEKVFLECVQDMDHENMFWYRQDPGLGLRLIYFSYDVKMKEKGDIPEGYSVSREKKERFSLILESASTNQTSMYLCGLGLAGSNEQFFGPGTRLTVL.

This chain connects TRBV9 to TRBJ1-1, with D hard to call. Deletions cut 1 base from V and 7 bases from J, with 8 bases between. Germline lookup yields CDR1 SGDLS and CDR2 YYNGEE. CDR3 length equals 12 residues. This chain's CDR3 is CASSVLPREAFF. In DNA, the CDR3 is TGTGCCAGCAGCGTACTTCCGCGTGAAGCTTTCTTT.

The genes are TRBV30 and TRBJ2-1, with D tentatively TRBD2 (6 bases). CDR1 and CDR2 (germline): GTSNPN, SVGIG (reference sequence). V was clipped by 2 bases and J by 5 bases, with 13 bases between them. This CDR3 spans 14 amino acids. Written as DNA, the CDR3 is TGTGCCTGGAGTCAGCCAGGGAGGCACAATGAGCAGTTCTTC. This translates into CAWSQPGRHNEQFF.

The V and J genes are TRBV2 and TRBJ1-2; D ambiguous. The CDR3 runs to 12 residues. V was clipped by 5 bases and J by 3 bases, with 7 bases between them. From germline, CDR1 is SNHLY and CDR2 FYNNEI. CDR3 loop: CASSPRYYGYTF. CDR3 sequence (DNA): TGTGCCAGCAGTCCGCGGTACTATGGCTACACCTTC.

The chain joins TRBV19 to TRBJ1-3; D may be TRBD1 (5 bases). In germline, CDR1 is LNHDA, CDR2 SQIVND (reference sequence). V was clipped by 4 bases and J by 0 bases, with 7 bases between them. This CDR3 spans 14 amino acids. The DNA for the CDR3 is TGTGCCAGTAGTACAGGGTACTCTGGAAACACCATATATTTT. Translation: CASSTGYSGNTIYF.

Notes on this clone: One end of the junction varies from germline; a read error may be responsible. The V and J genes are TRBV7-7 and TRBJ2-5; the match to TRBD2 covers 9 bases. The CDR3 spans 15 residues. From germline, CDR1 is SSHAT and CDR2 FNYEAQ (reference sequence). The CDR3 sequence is CASSLWREGVETQYF. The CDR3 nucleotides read TGTGCTAGCAGCCTCTGGCGGGAGGGCGTTGAGACCCAGTACTTC.

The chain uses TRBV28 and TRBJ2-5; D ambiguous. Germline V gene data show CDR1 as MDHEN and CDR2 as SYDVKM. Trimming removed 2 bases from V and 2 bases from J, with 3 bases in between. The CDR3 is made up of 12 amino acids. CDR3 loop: CASSLTQETQYF. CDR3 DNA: TGTGCCAGCAGTTTAACTCAAGAGACCCAGTACTTC.

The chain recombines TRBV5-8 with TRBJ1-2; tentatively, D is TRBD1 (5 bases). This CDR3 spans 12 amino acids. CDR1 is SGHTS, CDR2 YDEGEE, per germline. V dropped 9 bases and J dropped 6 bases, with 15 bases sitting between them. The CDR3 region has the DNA TGTGCCATCCAACGGACAAGTCATGGCTACACCTTC. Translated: CAIQRTSHGYTF.

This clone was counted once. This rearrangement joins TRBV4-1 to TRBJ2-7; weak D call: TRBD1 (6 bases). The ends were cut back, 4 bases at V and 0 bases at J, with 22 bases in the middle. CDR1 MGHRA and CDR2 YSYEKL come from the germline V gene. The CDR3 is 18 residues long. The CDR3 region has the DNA TGCGCCAGCAGCCTTTCGCAAACTAGGACAGAGAGCTCCTACGAGCAGTACTTC. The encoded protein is CASSLSQTRTESSYEQYF.

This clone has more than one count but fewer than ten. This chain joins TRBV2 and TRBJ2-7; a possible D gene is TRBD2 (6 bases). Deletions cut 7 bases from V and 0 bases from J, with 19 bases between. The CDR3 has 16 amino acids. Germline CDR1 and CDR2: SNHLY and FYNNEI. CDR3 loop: CASTPGGGKSSYEQYF. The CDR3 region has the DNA TGTGCCAGCACCCCCGGAGGCGGGAAGAGCTCCTACGAGCAGTACTTC.